This TCR delta chain was documented in a study of γδ T cells in repeated Plasmodium falciparum infection. Study summary: Donors had four controlled P. falciparum NF54 infections over roughly 600 days.

Looked up from germline, CDR1 is GEAIGNYY and CDR2 is EKD. The CDR3 consists of 22 residues. TCRdb used CATT to re-call clones from the multiplex PCR reads. The data contain 90,000 or so delta-chain clones, approximately 0.96% of them singletons. This clone has just a few counts. This DNA's translation differs at residue 4 from TCRdb's protein, which comes from a much larger clone; a read error is likely, and the protein shown is translated from the DNA. Gammadelta T cells were flow-sorted from PBMC into Vgamma9/Vdelta2+ and Vdelta2-negative populations for bulk analysis. The TCR sequence derives from a pool of human donors (malaria-infected and uninfected, not separated). V is TRDV2 and J is TRDJ1; 10 positions agree with TRDD3. TCRdb supplies no J gene; here it was assigned by aligning the nucleotide sequence to germline. Sequencing was done on a sample of gamma-delta T cells from blood. The CDR3 sequence is CACVTVRGDTHRRPSYTDKLIF. CDR3 DNA sequence: TGTGCCTGTGTCACCGTTCGGGGGGATACGCACCGGAGGCCTTCGTACACCGATAAACTCATCTTT.